This TCR beta chain was captured in a study of blood T cell repertoires in COVID-19. Turning to the study itself: Spain, Italy and the United States supplied samples that represented acute and convalescent COVID-19. T cells, B-cell-depleted T cells, or PBMCs supplied cDNA or gDNA.

Study processing details: Estimates of nucleated cell counts were drawn from the amplification of reference gene primers. Libraries were prepared by immunoSEQ multiplex PCR; TCRdb keeps only in-frame clonotypes and omits some of them. That table is the source of V, J and clone size, and D and trimming were worked out from the DNA. The sample records some 220,000 clones, 84% being singletons. This receptor was identified in a man aged 50 to 60 with active or convalescent COVID-19. Sequencing used peripheral blood.

CDR3 loop: CASSEGETQYF. The CDR3 DNA reads as TGTGCCAGCAGTGAGGGCGAGACCCAGTACTTC. This chain joins TRBV2 and TRBJ2-5, with unresolved D. CDR3 size: 11 residues. V lost 3 bases and J 5 bases, leaving 4 bases between the germline ends. From germline, CDR1 is SNHLY and CDR2 FYNNEI.